This record concerns one T cell receptor beta chain sequence. The protocol was immunoSEQ multiplex PCR, while the TCRdb copy is restricted to in-frame clones and leaves out a portion. The table lists 2,800 or so clones, over 90% of them singletons. Germline CDR1 and CDR2: SNHLY and FYNNEI. The germline V and J ends were trimmed by 3 bases and 6 bases, with 15 bases remaining between them. The CDR3 sequence is 14 residues long. This sample is drawn from a study of control samples from healthy donors and cancer patients. V and J are TRBV2 and TRBJ2-7, with D possibly matching TRBD1 (5 bases). The specimen sequenced was PBMCs. This TCR was sampled from a man aged 70 or older with lung cancer. CDR3 residues: CASSEFRGPREQYF. Written as DNA, the CDR3 is TGTGCCAGCAGTGAGTTTAGGGGCCCACGCGAGCAGTACTTC. Full variable domain (rest looked up from reference TRBV2 and TRBJ2-7): EPEVTQTPSHQVTQMGQEVILRCVPISNHLYFYWYRQILGQKVEFLVSFYNNEISEKSEIFDDQFSVERPDGSNFTLKIRSTKLEDSAMYFCASSEFRGPREQYFGPGTRLTVT.